This paragraph reports one TCR beta chain. The sample comes from a study of blood T cell repertoires in COVID-19. Overall study context: Samples of COVID-19 (acute and convalescent) were obtained from the United States, Italy and Spain. T cells, B-cell-depleted T cells, or PBMCs supplied cDNA or gDNA.

Measured with immunoSEQ multiplex PCR; TCRdb has only the in-frame clones, and not every one. The sample consists of about 120,000 clones, roughly nine tenths of them appearing once. The CDR3 is 13 amino acids. V lost 4 bases and J lost 6, with 11 bases in between. CDR1 and CDR2 (germline): SGHDN, FVKESK. The chain joins TRBV14 to TRBJ2-3; the D is unclear. The sequence came from a man in his sixties or seventies with active or convalescent COVID-19. The source material was peripheral blood. The CDR3 loop reads CASSPIAGDTQYF. In DNA form, the CDR3 reads TGTGCCAGCAGCCCTATAGCCGGGGATACGCAGTATTTT.